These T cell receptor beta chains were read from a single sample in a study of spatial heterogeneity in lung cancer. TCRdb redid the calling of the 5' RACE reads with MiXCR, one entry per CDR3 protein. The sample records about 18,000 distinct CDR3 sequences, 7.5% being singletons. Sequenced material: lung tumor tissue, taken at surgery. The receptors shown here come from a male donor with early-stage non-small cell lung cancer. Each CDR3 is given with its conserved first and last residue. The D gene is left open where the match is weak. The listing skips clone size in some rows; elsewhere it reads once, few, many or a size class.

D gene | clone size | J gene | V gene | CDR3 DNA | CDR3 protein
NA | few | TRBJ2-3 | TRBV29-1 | TGCAGCGTTGATACGAGGGCGCGGAGCACAGATACGCAGTATTTT | CSVDTRARSTDTQYF
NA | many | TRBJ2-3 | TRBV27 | TGTGCCAGCAGCCGCTGGGGGGATGGCGGTACAGATACGCAGTATTTT | CASSRWGDGGTDTQYF
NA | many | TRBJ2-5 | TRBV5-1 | TGCGCCAGCAGCTTGAGTAGTCAAGAGACCCAGTACTTC | CASSLSSQETQYF
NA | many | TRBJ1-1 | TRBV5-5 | TGTGCCAGCAGCTTGGAGACGGGGAGGAACACTGAAGCTTTCTTT | CASSLETGRNTEAFF
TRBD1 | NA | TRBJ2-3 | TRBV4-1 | TGCGCCAGCAGCCTACTGACAGGGGCCCCAGATACGCAGTATTTT | CASSLLTGAPDTQYF
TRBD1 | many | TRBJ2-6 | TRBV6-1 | TGTGCCAGCAGTTGGACAGGGAGCTCTGGGGCCAACGTCCTGACTTTC | CASSWTGSSGANVLTF
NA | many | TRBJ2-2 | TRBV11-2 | TGTGCCAGCAGCTTACAAATCGGGGAGCTGTTTTTT | CASSLQIGELFF
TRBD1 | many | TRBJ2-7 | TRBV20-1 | TGCAGTGCCACGACAGGGCTCTCCTACGAGCAGTACTTC | CSATTGLSYEQYF
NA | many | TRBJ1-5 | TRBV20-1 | TGCAGTGCTAGCGCTAGCAATCAGCCCCAGCATTTT | CSASASNQPQHF
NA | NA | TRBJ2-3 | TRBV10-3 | TGTGCCATCAGTGGGGGGACGCTCACAGATACGCAGTATTTT | CAISGGTLTDTQYF
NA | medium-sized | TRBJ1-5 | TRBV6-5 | TGTGCCAGCAAACAGAGCGGGACTCTCAATCAGCCCCAGCATTTT | CASKQSGTLNQPQHF
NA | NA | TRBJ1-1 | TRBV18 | TGTGCCAGCTCACCACAGAAAGAGTTAGCAGCTTTCTTT | CASSPQKELAAFF
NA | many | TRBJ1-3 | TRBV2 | TGTGCCAGCAGTGAAGGGGGAAACACCATATATTTT | CASSEGGNTIYF
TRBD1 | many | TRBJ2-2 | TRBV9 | TGTGCCAGCAGAACAGGGGTGGCCACCGGGGAGCTGTTTTTT | CASRTGVATGELFF
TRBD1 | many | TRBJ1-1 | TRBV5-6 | TGTGCCAGCAGCGGGGACAGGGGGCGCGGTACTGAAGCTTTCTTT | CASSGDRGRGTEAFF
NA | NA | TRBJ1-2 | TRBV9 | TGTGCCAGCAGCGTTGAAGGGAATGGCTACACCTTC | CASSVEGNGYTF
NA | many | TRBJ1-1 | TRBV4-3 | TGCGCCAGCAGCCAAGAAAGGGGGGCGTGGACTGAAGCTTTCTTT | CASSQERGAWTEAFF
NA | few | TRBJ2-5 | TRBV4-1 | TGCGCCAGCAGCCAATGGCGGAAAGAGACCCAGTACTTC | CASSQWRKETQYF
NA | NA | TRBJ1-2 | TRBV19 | TGTGCCAGTAGTATAGATCCACGGTTCTATGGCTACACCTTC | CASSIDPRFYGYTF
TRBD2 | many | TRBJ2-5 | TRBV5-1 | TGCGCCAGCAGCACCGGCTCCTCTAGCGGGTCCCAGCCCCAGTACTTC | CASSTGSSSGSQPQYF
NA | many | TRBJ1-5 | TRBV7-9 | TGTGCCAGCAGCTTAGGGCGGGCGTCGGGGTTAGAGAATCAGCCCCAGCATTTT | CASSLGRASGLENQPQHF
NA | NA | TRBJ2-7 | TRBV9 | TGTGCCAGCAGCACACTAGTCGCGAAATACGAGCAGTACTTC | CASSTLVAKYEQYF
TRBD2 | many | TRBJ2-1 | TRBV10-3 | TGTGCCACCCAAGCGGGGGGTTCCTACAATGAGCAGTTCTTC | CATQAGGSYNEQFF
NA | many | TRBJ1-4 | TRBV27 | TGTGCCAGCAGTTTTTCAAGAGACAGCCGAGGCGGGTTGTTTTTT | CASSFSRDSRGGLFF
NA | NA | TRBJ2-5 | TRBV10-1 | TGCGCCAGCAGTGAGTCTACCGAGACCCAGTACTTC | CASSESTETQYF
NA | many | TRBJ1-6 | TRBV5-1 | TGCGCCAGCAGCTTACAGGAAAATTCACCCCTCCACTTT | CASSLQENSPLHF
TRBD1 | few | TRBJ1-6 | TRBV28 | TGTGCCAGCCGGACAGGGGATCTGAATTCACCCCTCCACTTT | CASRTGDLNSPLHF
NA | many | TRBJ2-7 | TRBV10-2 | TGCGCCAGCAGTGCCTTATCCTACGAGCAGTACTTC | CASSALSYEQYF
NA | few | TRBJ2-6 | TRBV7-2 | TGTGCCAGCAGATTGGGGGGCTCTGGGGCCAACGTCCTGACTTTC | CASRLGGSGANVLTF
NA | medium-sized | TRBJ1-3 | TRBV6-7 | TGTGCCAGCAGTTACTCGAGTACTGGGAGATCCTCTGGAAACACCATATATTTT | CASSYSSTGRSSGNTIYF
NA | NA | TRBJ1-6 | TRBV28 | TGTGCCAGCAGCCCGGGGAGTAATAATTCACCCCTCCACTTT | CASSPGSNNSPLHF
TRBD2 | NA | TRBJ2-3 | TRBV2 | TGTGCCAGCAGTGAAGGGCTAGCGGGCACAGATACGCAGTATTTT | CASSEGLAGTDTQYF
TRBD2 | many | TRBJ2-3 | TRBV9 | TGTGCCAGCAGCGTACGGCGGGGGGGCCGTTCAGATACGCAGTATTTT | CASSVRRGGRSDTQYF
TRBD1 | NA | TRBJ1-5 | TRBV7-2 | TGTGCCAGCAGCCTCGCAGGGGGTTCCAATCAGCCCCAGCATTTT | CASSLAGGSNQPQHF
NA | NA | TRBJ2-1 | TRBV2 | TGTGCCAGCAGGTCCAGAGGGGGGCCCAATGAGCAGTTCTTC | CASRSRGGPNEQFF
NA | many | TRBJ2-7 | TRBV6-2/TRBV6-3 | TGTGCCAGCACTTGGCCCGACTACGAGCAGTACTTC | CASTWPDYEQYF
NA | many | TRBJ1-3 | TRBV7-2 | TGTGCCAGCAGCAAGCTCGTCACCTCTGGAAACACCATATATTTT | CASSKLVTSGNTIYF
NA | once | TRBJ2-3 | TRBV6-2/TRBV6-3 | TGTGCCAGCAGCCTCCAGGGCACTAGCACAGATACGCAGTATTTT | CASSLQGTSTDTQYF